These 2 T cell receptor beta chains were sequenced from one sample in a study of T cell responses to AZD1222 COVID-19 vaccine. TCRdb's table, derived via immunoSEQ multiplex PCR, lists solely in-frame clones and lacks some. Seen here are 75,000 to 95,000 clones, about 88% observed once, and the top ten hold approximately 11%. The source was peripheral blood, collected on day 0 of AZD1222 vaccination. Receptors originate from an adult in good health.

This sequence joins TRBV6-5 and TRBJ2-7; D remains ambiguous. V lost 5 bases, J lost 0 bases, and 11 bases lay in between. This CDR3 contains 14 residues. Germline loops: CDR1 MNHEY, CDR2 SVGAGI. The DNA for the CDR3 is TGTGCCAGCAGTCCCACAAGGACCTCCTACGAGCAGTACTTC. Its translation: CASSPTRTSYEQYF.

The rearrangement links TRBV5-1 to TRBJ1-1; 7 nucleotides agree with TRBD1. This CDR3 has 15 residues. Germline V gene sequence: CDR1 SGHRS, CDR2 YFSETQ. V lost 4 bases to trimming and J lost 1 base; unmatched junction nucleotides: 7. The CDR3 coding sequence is TGCGCCAGCAGCGCAGGGGACAGAAAGAACACTGAAGCTTTCTTT. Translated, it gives CASSAGDRKNTEAFF.